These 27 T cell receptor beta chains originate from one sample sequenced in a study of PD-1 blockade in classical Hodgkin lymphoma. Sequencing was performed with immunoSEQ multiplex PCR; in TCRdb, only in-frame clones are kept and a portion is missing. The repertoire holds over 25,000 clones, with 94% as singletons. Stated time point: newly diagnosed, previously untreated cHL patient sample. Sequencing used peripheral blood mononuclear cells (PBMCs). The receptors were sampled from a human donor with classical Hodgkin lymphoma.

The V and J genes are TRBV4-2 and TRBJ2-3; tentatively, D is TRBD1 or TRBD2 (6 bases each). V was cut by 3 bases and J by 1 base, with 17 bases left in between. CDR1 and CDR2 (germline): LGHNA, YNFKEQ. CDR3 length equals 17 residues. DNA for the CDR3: TGTGCCAGCAGCCAGGCCGGGGGCGCGGGTGGCACAGATACGCAGTATTTT. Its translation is CASSQAGGAGGTDTQYF.

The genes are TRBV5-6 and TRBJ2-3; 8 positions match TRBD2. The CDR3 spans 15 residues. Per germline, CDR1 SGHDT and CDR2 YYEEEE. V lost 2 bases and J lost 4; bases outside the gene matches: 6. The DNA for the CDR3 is TGTGCCAGCAGCTTTAGCGGGGCTCGAGCAGATACGCAGTATTTT. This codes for CASSFSGARADTQYF.

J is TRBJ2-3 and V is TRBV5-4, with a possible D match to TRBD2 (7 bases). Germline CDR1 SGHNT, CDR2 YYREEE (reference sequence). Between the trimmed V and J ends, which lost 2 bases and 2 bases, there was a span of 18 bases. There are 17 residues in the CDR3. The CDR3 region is CASSLKGGPLLTDTQYF. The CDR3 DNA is TGTGCCAGCAGCTTAAAGGGGGGGCCCCTTCTCACAGATACGCAGTATTTT.

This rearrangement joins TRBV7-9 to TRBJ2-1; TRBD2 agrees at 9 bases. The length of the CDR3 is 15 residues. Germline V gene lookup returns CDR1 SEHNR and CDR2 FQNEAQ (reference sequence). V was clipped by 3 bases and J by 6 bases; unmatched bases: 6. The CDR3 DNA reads TGTGCCAGCAGCTTTGTAGCGGGAGATCCCAATGAGCAGTTCTTC. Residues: CASSFVAGDPNEQFF.

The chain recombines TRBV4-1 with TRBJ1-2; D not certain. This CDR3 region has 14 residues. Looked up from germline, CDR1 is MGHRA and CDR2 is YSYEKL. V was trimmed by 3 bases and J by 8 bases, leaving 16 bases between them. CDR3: CASSHIFPLAGYTF. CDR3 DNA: TGCGCCAGCAGCCATATCTTCCCCCTAGCAGGCTACACCTTC.

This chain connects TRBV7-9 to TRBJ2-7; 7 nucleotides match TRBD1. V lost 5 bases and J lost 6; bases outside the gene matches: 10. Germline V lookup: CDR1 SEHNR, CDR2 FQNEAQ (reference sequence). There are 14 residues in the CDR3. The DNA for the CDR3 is TGTGCCAGCAGCCTGACAGGGAGAGGAGCCGAGCAGTACTTC. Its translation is CASSLTGRGAEQYF.

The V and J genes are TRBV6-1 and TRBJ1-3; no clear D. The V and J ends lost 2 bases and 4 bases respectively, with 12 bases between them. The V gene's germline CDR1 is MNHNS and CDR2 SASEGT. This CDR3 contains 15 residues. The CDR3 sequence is CASSERWGGGNTIYF. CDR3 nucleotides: TGTGCCAGCAGTGAAAGGTGGGGAGGCGGAAACACCATATATTTT.

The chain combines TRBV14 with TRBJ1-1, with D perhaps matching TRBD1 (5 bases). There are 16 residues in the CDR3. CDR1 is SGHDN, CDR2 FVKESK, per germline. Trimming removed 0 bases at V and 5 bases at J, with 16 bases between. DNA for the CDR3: TGTGCCAGCAGCCAAGATGAAGGGGTCTCGTGGACTGAAGCTTTCTTT. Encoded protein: CASSQDEGVSWTEAFF.

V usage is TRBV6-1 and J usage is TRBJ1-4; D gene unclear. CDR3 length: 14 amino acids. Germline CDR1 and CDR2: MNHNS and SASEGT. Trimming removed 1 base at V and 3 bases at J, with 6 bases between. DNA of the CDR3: TGTGCCAGCAGTGAAGGGCCTTCTAATGAAAAACTGTTTTTT. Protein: CASSEGPSNEKLFF.

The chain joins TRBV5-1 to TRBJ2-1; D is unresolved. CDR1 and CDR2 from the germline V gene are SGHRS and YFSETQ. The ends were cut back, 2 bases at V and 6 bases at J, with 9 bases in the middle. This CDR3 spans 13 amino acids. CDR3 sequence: CASSLKRPNEQFF. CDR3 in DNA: TGCGCCAGCAGCTTAAAGAGACCCAATGAGCAGTTCTTC.

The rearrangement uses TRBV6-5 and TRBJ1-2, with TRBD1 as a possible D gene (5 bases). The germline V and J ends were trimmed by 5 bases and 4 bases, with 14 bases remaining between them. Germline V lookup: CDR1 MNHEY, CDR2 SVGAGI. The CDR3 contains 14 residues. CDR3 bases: TGTGCCAGCAGTCAACTCTCAGGGTCCTATGGCTACACCTTC. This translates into CASSQLSGSYGYTF.

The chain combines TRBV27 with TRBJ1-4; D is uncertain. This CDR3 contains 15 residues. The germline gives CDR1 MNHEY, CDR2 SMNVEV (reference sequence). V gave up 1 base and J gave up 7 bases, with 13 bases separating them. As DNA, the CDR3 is TGTGCCAGCAGTTTATACGCAGAAGGTAGTGAAAAACTGTTTTTT. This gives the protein CASSLYAEGSEKLFF.

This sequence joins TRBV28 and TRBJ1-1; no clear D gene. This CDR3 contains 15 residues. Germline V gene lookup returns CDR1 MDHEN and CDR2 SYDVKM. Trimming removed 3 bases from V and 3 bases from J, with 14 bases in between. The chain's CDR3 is CASSFGPNSDTEAFF. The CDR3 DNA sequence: TGTGCCAGCAGTTTTGGGCCAAACAGCGACACTGAAGCTTTCTTT.

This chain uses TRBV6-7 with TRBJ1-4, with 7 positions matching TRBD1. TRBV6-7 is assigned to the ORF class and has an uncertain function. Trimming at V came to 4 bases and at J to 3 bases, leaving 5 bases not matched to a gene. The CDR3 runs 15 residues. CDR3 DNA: TGTGCCAGCAGTTTCGACAGGGCCTCTAATGAAAAACTGTTTTTT. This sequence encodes CASSFDRASNEKLFF.

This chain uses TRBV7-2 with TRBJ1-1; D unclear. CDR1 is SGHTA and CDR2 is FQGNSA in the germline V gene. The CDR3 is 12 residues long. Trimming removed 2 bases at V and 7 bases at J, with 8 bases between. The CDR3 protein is CASSLSSVEAFF. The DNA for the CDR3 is TGTGCCAGCAGCTTATCTAGCGTTGAAGCTTTCTTT.

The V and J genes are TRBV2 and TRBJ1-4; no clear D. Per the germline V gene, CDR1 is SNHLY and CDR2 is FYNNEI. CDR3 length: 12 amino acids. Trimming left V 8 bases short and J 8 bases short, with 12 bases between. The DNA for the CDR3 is TGTGCCAGCGCCTACAGTGGCGAAAAACTGTTTTTT. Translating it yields CASAYSGEKLFF.

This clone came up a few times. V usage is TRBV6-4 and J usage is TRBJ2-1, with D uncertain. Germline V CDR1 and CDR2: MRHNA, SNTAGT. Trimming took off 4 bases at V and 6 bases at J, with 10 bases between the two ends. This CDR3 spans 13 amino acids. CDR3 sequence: CASSVGPSNEQFF. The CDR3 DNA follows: TGTGCCAGCAGTGTTGGACCAAGCAATGAGCAGTTCTTC.

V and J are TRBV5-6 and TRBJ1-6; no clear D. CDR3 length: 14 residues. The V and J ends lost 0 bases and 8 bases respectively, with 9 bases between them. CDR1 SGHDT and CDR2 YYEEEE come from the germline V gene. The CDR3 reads CASSLGIVDSPLHF. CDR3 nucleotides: TGTGCCAGCAGCTTGGGAATAGTGGATTCACCCCTCCACTTT.

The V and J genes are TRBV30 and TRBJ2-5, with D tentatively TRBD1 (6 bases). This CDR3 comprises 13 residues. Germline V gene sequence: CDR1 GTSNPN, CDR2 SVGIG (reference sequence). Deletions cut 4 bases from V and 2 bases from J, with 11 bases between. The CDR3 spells CAWTRTDQETQYF. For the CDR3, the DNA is TGTGCCTGGACCCGGACAGATCAAGAGACCCAGTACTTC.

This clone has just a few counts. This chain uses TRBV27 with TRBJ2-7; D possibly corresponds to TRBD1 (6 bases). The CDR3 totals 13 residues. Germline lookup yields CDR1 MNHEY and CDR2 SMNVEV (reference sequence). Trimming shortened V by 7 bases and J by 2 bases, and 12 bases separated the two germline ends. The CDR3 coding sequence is TGTGCCAGCATGGGAACAGGGCCCTACGAGCAGTACTTC. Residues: CASMGTGPYEQYF.

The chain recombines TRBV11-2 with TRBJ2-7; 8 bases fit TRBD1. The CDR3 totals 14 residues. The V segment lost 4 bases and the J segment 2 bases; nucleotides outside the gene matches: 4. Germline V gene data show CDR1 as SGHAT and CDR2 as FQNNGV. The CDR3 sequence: CASSYRGRTYEQYF. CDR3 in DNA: TGTGCCAGCAGCTACAGGGGGAGAACCTACGAGCAGTACTTC.

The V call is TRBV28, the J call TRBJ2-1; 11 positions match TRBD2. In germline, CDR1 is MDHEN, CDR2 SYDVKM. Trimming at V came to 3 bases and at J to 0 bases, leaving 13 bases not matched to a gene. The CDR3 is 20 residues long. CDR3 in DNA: TGTGCCAGCAGTTTCTTTCGGGTAGCGGGAGGGCCGGACTCCTACAATGAGCAGTTCTTC. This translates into CASSFFRVAGGPDSYNEQFF.

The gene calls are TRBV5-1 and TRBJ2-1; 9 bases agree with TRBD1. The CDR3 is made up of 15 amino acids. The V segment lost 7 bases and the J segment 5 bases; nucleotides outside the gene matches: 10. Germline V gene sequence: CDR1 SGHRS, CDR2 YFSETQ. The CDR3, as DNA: TGCGCCAGCGGGAAACAGGGGGCGCCGGACAATGAGCAGTTCTTC. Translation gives CASGKQGAPDNEQFF.

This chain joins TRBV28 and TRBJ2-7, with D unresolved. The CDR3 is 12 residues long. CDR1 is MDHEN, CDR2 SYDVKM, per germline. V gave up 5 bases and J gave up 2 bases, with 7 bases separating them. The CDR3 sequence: CASSPRTYEQYF. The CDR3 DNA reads TGTGCCAGCAGTCCTAGGACCTACGAGCAGTACTTC.

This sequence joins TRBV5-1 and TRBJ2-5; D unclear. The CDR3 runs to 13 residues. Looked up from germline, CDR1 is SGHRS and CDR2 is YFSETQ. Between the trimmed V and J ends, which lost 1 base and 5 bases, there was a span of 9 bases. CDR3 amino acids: CASSLPGAETQYF. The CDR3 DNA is TGCGCCAGCAGCTTGCCAGGAGCGGAGACCCAGTACTTC.

CDR3 DNA sequence: TGCGCCAGCACTGGCCAGGGACCCAGGAACACTGAAGCTTTCTTT. This encodes CASTGQGPRNTEAFF. The chain links TRBV5-1 to TRBJ1-1; possible D gene TRBD1, 5 bases. The CDR3 extends over 15 amino acids. V was cut by 6 bases and J by 1 base, with 16 bases left in between. The germline CDR1 and CDR2 sequences are SGHRS and YFSETQ.

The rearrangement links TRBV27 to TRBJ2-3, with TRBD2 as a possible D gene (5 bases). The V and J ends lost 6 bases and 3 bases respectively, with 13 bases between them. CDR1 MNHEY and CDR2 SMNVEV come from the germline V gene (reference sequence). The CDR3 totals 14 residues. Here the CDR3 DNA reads TGTGCCAGCAGAACGGGAAGCGTTACAGATACGCAGTATTTT. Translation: CASRTGSVTDTQYF.